The 16 T cell receptor beta chains presented below share a single source sample, sequenced in a study of blood T cell repertoires in COVID-19. This table comes from immunoSEQ multiplex PCR, and its TCRdb copy is limited to in-frame clones, with some not included. The sample contains 78,000 or so clones, approximately 80% of which appear only once. Material for sequencing was peripheral blood. These receptor sequences come from a human donor in a cohort sampled during active COVID-19.

The V call is TRBV6-4, the J call TRBJ2-6, with a possible D match to TRBD1 (5 bases). The germline gives CDR1 MRHNA, CDR2 SNTAGT. The CDR3 spans 17 residues. Trimming took 2 bases from V and 0 from J, leaving 11 bases between them. As DNA, the CDR3 is TGTGCCAGCAGTGACGACAGCCTCATCTCTGGGGCCAACGTCCTGACTTTC. It encodes CASSDDSLISGANVLTF.

This sequence joins TRBV6-5 and TRBJ1-1; no reliable D call. This CDR3 has 13 amino acids. Germline V gene sequence: CDR1 MNHEY, CDR2 SVGAGI. V was clipped by 6 bases and J by 5 bases, with 13 bases between them. The DNA for the CDR3 is TGTGCCAGCAGACCCCCGCGGGGTACTGAAGCTTTCTTT. Its protein is CASRPPRGTEAFF.

This sequence joins TRBV11-3 and TRBJ2-7, with 8 bases lining up with TRBD2. Germline CDR1 SGHNT, CDR2 YENEEA. CDR3 length: 15 amino acids. V trimming: 3 bases; J trimming: 6 bases; junction bases outside the gene matches: 10. CDR3 sequence (DNA): TGTGCCAGCAGCTTGGGGAGCCGGGAGGGCCCCGAGCAGTACTTC. This gives the protein CASSLGSREGPEQYF.

This sequence joins TRBV5-1 and TRBJ2-3; 7 nucleotides agree with TRBD1. With 3 bases clipped from V and 2 bases from J, the junction kept 3 bases outside the gene matches. This CDR3 contains 14 residues. The germline V gene has CDR1 SGHRS and CDR2 YFSETQ. The CDR3 nucleotides read TGCGCCAGCAGCTGGGGACAGTCCACAGATACGCAGTATTTT. Translation: CASSWGQSTDTQYF.

The V and J genes are TRBV18 and TRBJ1-1; D is ambiguous. The germline gives CDR1 KGHSH, CDR2 LQKENI. V lost 3 bases to trimming and J lost 2 bases, with 13 bases between them. This CDR3 region has 15 residues. Here the CDR3 DNA reads TGTGCCAGCTCACCCTCCTTAGGGAGAAACACTGAAGCTTTCTTT. Translated: CASSPSLGRNTEAFF.

This clone was observed many times. The chain employs TRBV2 and TRBJ1-2, with D possibly matching TRBD1 (6 bases). The CDR3 extends over 14 amino acids. The germline V and J ends were trimmed by 6 bases and 4 bases, with 15 bases remaining between them. Germline loops: CDR1 SNHLY, CDR2 FYNNEI. The CDR3 region is CASRGGASVYGYTF. The CDR3 bases are TGTGCCAGCAGAGGGGGGGCGAGTGTCTATGGCTACACCTTC. The variable domain in full, with the rest retrieved from reference TRBV2 and TRBJ1-2, is EPEVTQTPSHQVTQMGQEVILRCVPISNHLYFYWYRQILGQKVEFLVSFYNNEISEKSEIFDDQFSVERPDGSNFTLKIRSTKLEDSAMYFCASRGGASVYGYTFGSGTRLTVV.

J is TRBJ2-7 and V is TRBV3-1 (or the pseudogene TRBV3-2); 7 bases fit TRBD2. The CDR3 spans 12 residues. Germline CDR1 is LGHDT and CDR2 is YNNKEL (reference sequence). V gave up 8 bases and J gave up 3 bases; unmatched junction bases: 4. The CDR3 is CASGGEIYEQYF. DNA of the CDR3: TGTGCCAGCGGGGGGGAGATCTACGAGCAGTACTTC.

This sequence joins TRBV9 and TRBJ2-5; 14 bases line up with TRBD2. After removal of 0 bases from V and 4 bases from J, the junction contained 5 bases not matched to a gene. Germline CDR1 reads SGDLS; CDR2 reads YYNGEE. CDR3 length: 17 residues. The DNA for the CDR3 is TGTGCCAGCAGCGTAGCTACGGGACTAGCGGGAGCAGAGACCCAGTACTTC. It translates to CASSVATGLAGAETQYF.

The rearrangement joins TRBV29-1 to TRBJ1-1; TRBD1 aligns across 7 bases. The CDR3 sequence is 13 residues long. V lost 5 bases and J lost 1; bases outside the gene matches: 4. The germline CDR1 and CDR2 sequences are SQVTM and ANQGSEA. DNA for the CDR3: TGCAGCGTTCACCGGGACAGGAACACTGAAGCTTTCTTT. Residues: CSVHRDRNTEAFF.

The CDR3 DNA reads TGTGCCAGCTCACCCCTGGAGGGGTATCAGCCCCAGCATTTT. It specifies CASSPLEGYQPQHF. The rearrangement uses TRBV18 and TRBJ1-5, with a weak D call TRBD1 (5 bases). Germline lookup yields CDR1 KGHSH and CDR2 LQKENI. The CDR3 length is 14 residues. V dropped 3 bases and J dropped 5 bases, with 11 bases sitting between them.

The chain is built from TRBV6-5 and TRBJ2-2; 9 positions match TRBD1. V shed 6 bases and J 5 bases; nucleotides not matched to a gene: 7. Per the germline V gene, CDR1 is MNHEY and CDR2 is SVGAGI. This CDR3 region has 15 residues. This CDR3 is CASRYRGQDTGELFF. For the CDR3, the DNA is TGTGCCAGCAGGTACAGGGGGCAGGATACCGGGGAGCTGTTTTTT.

CDR3 amino acids: CASSLVAQLGARTDTQYF. DNA for the CDR3: TGCGCCAGCAGCTTGGTGGCTCAGTTGGGGGCCCGCACAGATACGCAGTATTTT. The rearrangement joins TRBV5-1 to TRBJ2-3; D possibly corresponds to TRBD1 (6 bases). The CDR3 runs to 18 residues. Trimming shortened V by 0 bases and J by 1 base, and 18 bases separated the two germline ends. Germline values: CDR1 SGHRS, CDR2 YFSETQ.

The CDR3 DNA reads TGTGCCAGCAGCTCCCAGGAGGGTCTTGCTGCGGGCTACACCTTC. This encodes CASSSQEGLAAGYTF. The rearrangement joins TRBV7-8 to TRBJ1-2; D gene ambiguous. Trimming shortened V by 4 bases and J by 8 bases, and 20 bases separated the two germline ends. The CDR3 runs 15 residues. Germline assignment: CDR1 SGHVS and CDR2 FQNEAQ. The full variable domain, completed using reference TRBV7-8 and TRBJ1-2, is GAGVSQSPRYKVAKRGQDVALRCDPISGHVSLFWYQQALGQGPEFLTYFQNEAQLDKSGLPSDRFFAERPEGSVSTLKIQRTQQEDSAVYLCASSSQEGLAAGYTFGSGTRLTVV.

This chain links TRBV6-1 with TRBJ1-5; TRBD1 agrees at 8 bases. This CDR3 has 14 residues. V shed 3 bases, J shed 6 bases, and the junction held 4 bases outside the gene matches. Per the germline V gene, CDR1 is MNHNS and CDR2 is SASEGT. The CDR3 protein is CASSESQGVQPQHF. The CDR3 DNA sequence: TGTGCCAGCAGTGAGTCACAGGGGGTTCAGCCCCAGCATTTT.

The CDR3 is CASKIQSTDTQYF. DNA for the CDR3: TGTGCCAGTAAAATACAGAGCACAGATACGCAGTATTTT. The chain recombines TRBV19 with TRBJ2-3; D is ambiguous. Per germline, CDR1 LNHDA and CDR2 SQIVND (reference sequence). V gave up 7 bases and J gave up 0 bases, with 8 bases separating them. There are 13 residues in the CDR3.

The chain uses TRBV18 and TRBJ2-3; TRBD1 matches at 8 bases. Germline V gene lookup returns CDR1 KGHSH and CDR2 LQKENI. V shed 3 bases and J 2 bases; nucleotides not matched to a gene: 10. The CDR3 is made up of 17 amino acids. CDR3 sequence: CASSPNSDRETTDTQYF. The CDR3 bases are TGTGCCAGCTCACCCAATTCGGACAGGGAAACCACAGATACGCAGTATTTT.